This T cell receptor beta chain came from a study of T cells in narcolepsy. Study-level background: Patients with NT1 or NT2 and healthy control donors were enrolled.

TCRdb keeps only in-frame clones here, not all; method: immunoSEQ multiplex PCR. This sample has 20,000 to 25,000 clones, with approximately 84% found just once. A word on this clone: Antigen: not known.

General study results and limits: Some memory CD4+ repertoires had no autoreactive clone sequences. Blood of same and different patients, but not healthy controls, reportedly held recurring autoreactive clonotypes.

The TCR originated in a human donor with narcolepsy. The sample was CD45RA- memory CD4+ T cells from PBMCs.

This CDR3 is CARYPGGTEQFF. The CDR3 coding sequence is TGCGCCAGATACCCAGGGGGGACTGAGCAGTTCTTC. The chain employs TRBV5-1 and TRBJ2-1; TRBD1 might be the D (7 bases). The V end lost 8 bases, the J end lost 9 bases, and 15 bases lay between the germline ends. This CDR3 spans 12 amino acids. CDR1 is SGHRS, CDR2 YFSETQ, per germline.